What follows are 16 T cell receptor beta chains derived from one specimen sequenced in a study of CD8 T cells in ankylosing spondylitis. TCRdb reanalysed the 5' RACE reads using MiXCR and keeps one entry per CDR3 protein. Found here are about 320,000 distinct CDR3 sequences, roughly 10% of them singletons; the top ten hold roughly 9%. The source material was blood, either unsorted or a sorted T cell fraction (not recorded which). These receptors originate from a female donor with ankylosing spondylitis or in good health (not recorded which).

V gene TRBV7-9 combines with J gene TRBJ2-1; 14 bases map to TRBD2. The V gene's germline CDR1 is SEHNR and CDR2 FQNEAQ (reference sequence). The trim removed 4 bases at V and 4 bases at J, leaving 6 bases unmatched. The CDR3 is 17 residues long. The CDR3 DNA reads as TGTGCCAGCAGCTCCGGGGGACTAGCGGGAGCTTACAATGAGCAGTTCTTC. Protein: CASSSGGLAGAYNEQFF.

The chain recombines TRBV18 with TRBJ2-7; D tentatively reads TRBD1 or TRBD2 (6 bases each). V lost 0 bases and J lost 3, with 9 bases in between. Germline values: CDR1 KGHSH, CDR2 LQKENI. There are 14 residues in the CDR3. The CDR3 here is CASSPPGGYYEQYF. CDR3 DNA: TGTGCCAGCTCACCACCCGGGGGCTACTACGAGCAGTACTTC. The entire variable domain, with the rest obtained from reference TRBV18 and TRBJ2-7, is as follows: NAGVMQNPRHLVRRRGQEARLRCSPMKGHSHVYWYRQLPEEGLKFMVYLQKENIIDESGMPKERFSAEFPKEGPSILRIQQVVRGDSAAYFCASSPPGGYYEQYFGPGTRLTVT.

For this clonotype: This may come from a read error, since a much larger clone is one base off. This CDR3 is missing its conserved last phenylalanine or tryptophan, likely due to a read error. This rearrangement joins TRBV20-1 to TRBJ1-5, with TRBD1 matching over 7 bases. This CDR3 region has 14 residues. Germline assignment: CDR1 DFQATT and CDR2 SNEGSKA (reference sequence). Trimming removed 3 bases from V and 4 bases from J; junction bases left unmatched: 6. CDR3 sequence: CSASSRGNNQPQHS. The CDR3 DNA sequence: TGCAGTGCTAGTTCCAGGGGGAATAATCAGCCCCAGCATTCT.

This clonotype has ten or more counts. The genes are TRBV12-3 or TRBV12-4 and TRBJ1-4; TRBD1 matches 9 bases. The CDR3 covers 14 residues. V was pared by 4 bases and J by 8 bases, with 5 bases of the junction left unmatched. The CDR3 bases are TGTGCCAGCAGTTATACAGGGGGCGGCGAAAAACTGTTTTTT. This gives the protein CASSYTGGGEKLFF.

This clonotype was seen a handful of times. This chain connects TRBV12-3 or TRBV12-4 to TRBJ2-1; 8 bases are a match to TRBD1. The CDR3 contains 16 residues. V dropped 3 bases and J dropped 7; count of bases not matched to a gene: 11. The CDR3 DNA sequence: TGTGCCAGCAGTTTGGGAGACAGGGGCTCCAGGAATGAGCAGTTCTTC. Translating gives CASSLGDRGSRNEQFF.

This clonotype was recorded at least ten times. The V call is TRBV7-2, the J call TRBJ2-3; no definite D call. There are 11 residues in the CDR3. Trimming took 5 bases from V and 6 from J, leaving 6 bases between them. Germline CDR1 and CDR2: SGHTA and FQGNSA. The CDR3 DNA reads as TGTGCCAGCAGCCCACGGGATACGCAGTATTTT. Its translation: CASSPRDTQYF.

The chain is built from TRBV7-2 and TRBJ2-3; 7 positions agree with TRBD1. V dropped 5 bases and J dropped 4; count of bases not matched to a gene: 9. The CDR3 covers 15 residues. Per the germline V gene, CDR1 is SGHTA and CDR2 is FQGNSA. The CDR3 here is CASSLRQGLADTQYF. CDR3 in DNA: TGTGCCAGCAGCCTCAGACAGGGATTAGCAGATACGCAGTATTTT. Together with reference TRBV7-2 and TRBJ2-3, the CDR3 gives the full variable domain: GAGVSQSPSNKVTEKGKDVELRCDPISGHTALYWYRQSLGQGLEFLIYFQGNSAPDKSGLPSDRFSAERTGGSVSTLTIQRTQQEDSAVYLCASSLRQGLADTQYFGPGTRLTVL.

This clonotype was counted many times. The chain recombines TRBV27 with TRBJ2-4; 7 bases line up with TRBD1. V lost 5 bases, J lost 7 bases, and 8 bases stayed unmatched. Germline CDR1 MNHEY, CDR2 SMNVEV (reference sequence). The CDR3 spans 14 residues. CDR3 in amino acids: CASSQNDRVNIQYF. In DNA form, the CDR3 reads TGTGCCAGCAGTCAAAATGACAGGGTGAACATTCAGTACTTC.

This clonotype was observed many times. V gene TRBV5-1 combines with J gene TRBJ1-4, with D possibly matching TRBD1 (6 bases). The V end lost 9 bases, the J end lost 6 bases, and 15 bases lay between the germline ends. Germline V gene lookup returns CDR1 SGHRS and CDR2 YFSETQ. This CDR3 spans 13 amino acids. The CDR3 DNA follows: TGCGCCACCAGATGGGGGGGCTATGAAAAACTGTTTTTT. Translating it yields CATRWGGYEKLFF.

This clonotype was counted at least ten times. This chain links TRBV2 with TRBJ1-4; TRBD1 matches 7 bases. Germline values: CDR1 SNHLY, CDR2 FYNNEI. After removal of 6 bases from V and 7 bases from J, the junction contained 8 bases not matched to a gene. The CDR3 contains 14 residues. The DNA of the CDR3 is TGTGCCAGCAGAAGGGGGCTAGAGGGTGAAAAACTGTTTTTT. Translation: CASRRGLEGEKLFF.

In its sample, this clonotype was seen a few times. The chain joins TRBV10-2 to TRBJ1-2; no firm D call. CDR1 is WSHSY and CDR2 is SAAADI in the germline V gene. The CDR3 is made up of 14 amino acids. The ends were cut back, 8 bases at V and 0 bases at J, with 13 bases in the middle. In DNA form, the CDR3 reads TGCGCCAGCCGCCCGGGGAATACTAACTATGGCTACACCTTC. As protein: CASRPGNTNYGYTF.

This clonotype was counted ten times or more. The chain recombines TRBV7-9 with TRBJ1-6; no firm D call. CDR1 SEHNR and CDR2 FQNEAQ come from the germline V gene (reference sequence). V was trimmed by 4 bases and J by 10 bases, leaving 14 bases between them. The CDR3 is 14 residues long. CDR3 nucleotides: TGTGCCAGCAGCTCCCGGGGAGTACAATCACCCCTCCACTTT. Its protein is CASSSRGVQSPLHF.

The gene calls are TRBV20-1 and TRBJ2-1; weak D call: TRBD2 (7 bases). The length of the CDR3 is 14 residues. V lost 6 bases and J lost 3, with 15 bases in between. Germline V CDR1 and CDR2: DFQATT, SNEGSKA (reference sequence). DNA for the CDR3: TGCAGTGCGGGGAGGGGGGAAATCTACAATGAGCAGTTCTTC. It yields the protein CSAGRGEIYNEQFF.

The rearrangement uses TRBV3-2 and TRBJ2-5; the table's D gene call, TRBD1, was not cross checked with the DNA. TRBV3-2 is flagged as a pseudogene. This CDR3 region has 15 residues. The CDR3 here is CATSQDHGALETQYF. The CDR3 DNA is TGTGCCACCAGCCAAGATCACGGGGCACTGGAGACCCAGTACTTC.

This clonotype appeared a few times. The rearrangement uses TRBV11-2 and TRBJ1-5; D is unclear. Germline CDR1 SGHAT, CDR2 FQNNGV. The V end was cut by 5 bases, the J end by 9 bases, with 14 bases between. This CDR3 has 13 residues. CDR3 nucleotides: TGTGCCAGCAGCCTCGGGCCTTATGGGCCCCAGCATTTT. It is translated as CASSLGPYGPQHF.

This chain joins TRBV20-1 and TRBJ1-2, with 7 bases aligning to TRBD1. The CDR3 consists of 16 residues. Germline V lookup: CDR1 DFQATT, CDR2 SNEGSKA (reference sequence). V gave up 0 bases and J gave up 4 bases; unmatched junction bases: 11. The CDR3 is CSARDAGRGEAYGYTF. DNA for the CDR3: TGCAGTGCTAGAGATGCTGGCAGGGGGGAGGCCTATGGCTACACCTTC.